This paragraph covers one T cell receptor (beta chain) sequence. The antigen is unknown. This entry comes from a study of T cell responses to AZD1222 COVID-19 vaccine. The germline V gene has CDR1 SGHRS and CDR2 YFSETQ. The V end was cut by 2 bases, the J end by 1 base, with 12 bases between. CDR3 length equals 15 residues. Findings and limits, study-wide: Seropositive AZD1222 recipients at baseline numbered only 6 or 7. Along spike, vaccine-associated CD4 TCRs were found throughout, with dominance at 160-218 and 743-854. Donors, mostly white British, included more females; clonal diversity was possibly underestimated.

Profiling relied on immunoSEQ multiplex PCR, and the TCRdb table lists in-frame clones only, not all of them. Of around 180,000 clones listed, almost 95% are singletons. The V call is TRBV5-1, the J call TRBJ1-1; D not resolved. The sequencing used peripheral blood, collected on day 0 of AZD1222 vaccination. This TCR came from an adult in good health. CDR3 protein: CASSFLGQSNTEAFF. In DNA, the CDR3 is TGCGCCAGCAGCTTTCTCGGCCAGTCGAACACTGAAGCTTTCTTT.